This T cell receptor beta chain was found in a study of beta chain features in type 1 diabetes. Findings and caveats of the study: A pattern of fewer insertions and more deletions at VDJ junctions was seen in type 1 diabetes patients. TCRB CDR3 length was moderately but significantly reduced in all four CD4+ subsets of Type 1 diabetes patients.

Reverse transcribing all isolated RNA meant expressed TCRB transcripts were sequenced. Naive, central memory and regulatory T cell samples averaged about 3.57 million reads. Assay: immunoSEQ multiplex PCR; the TCRdb copy retains only in-frame clones and omits some. The sample consists of 95,000 to 150,000 clones, 15% to 20% of them appearing once. One heparinised blood draw averaging roughly 100 mL was given by each donor. Purities in excess of 95% were seen in all sorted populations. Trimming left V 7 bases short and J 6 bases short, with 19 bases between. Germline lookup yields CDR1 SGHTA and CDR2 FQGNSA. The CDR3 runs to 14 residues. As concerns this clone: Its antigen is not identified.

The genes are TRBV7-2 and TRBJ2-7; D perhaps matches TRBD2 (8 bases). This clonotype originated in a man younger than 40 with type 1 diabetes. Material for sequencing was central memory CD4+ T cells from blood. The CDR3 region has the DNA TGTGCCAGCACCCCGGGAGGGGGCATAGGCGAGCAGTACTTC. Its protein product is CASTPGGGIGEQYF.